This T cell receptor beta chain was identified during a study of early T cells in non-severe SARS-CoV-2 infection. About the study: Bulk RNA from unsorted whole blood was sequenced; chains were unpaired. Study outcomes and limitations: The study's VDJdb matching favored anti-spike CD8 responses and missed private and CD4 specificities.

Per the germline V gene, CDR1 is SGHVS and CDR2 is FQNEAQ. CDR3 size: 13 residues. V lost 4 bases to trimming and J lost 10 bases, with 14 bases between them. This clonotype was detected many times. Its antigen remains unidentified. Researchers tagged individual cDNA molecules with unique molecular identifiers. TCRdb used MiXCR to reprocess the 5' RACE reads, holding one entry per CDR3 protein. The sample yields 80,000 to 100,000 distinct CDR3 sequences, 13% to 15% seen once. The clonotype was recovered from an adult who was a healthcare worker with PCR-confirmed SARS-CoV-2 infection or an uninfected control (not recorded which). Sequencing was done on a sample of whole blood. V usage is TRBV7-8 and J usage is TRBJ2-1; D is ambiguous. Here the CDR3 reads CASSSGHSGEQFF. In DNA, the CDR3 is TGTGCCAGCAGCTCTGGCCACTCTGGGGAGCAGTTCTTC.